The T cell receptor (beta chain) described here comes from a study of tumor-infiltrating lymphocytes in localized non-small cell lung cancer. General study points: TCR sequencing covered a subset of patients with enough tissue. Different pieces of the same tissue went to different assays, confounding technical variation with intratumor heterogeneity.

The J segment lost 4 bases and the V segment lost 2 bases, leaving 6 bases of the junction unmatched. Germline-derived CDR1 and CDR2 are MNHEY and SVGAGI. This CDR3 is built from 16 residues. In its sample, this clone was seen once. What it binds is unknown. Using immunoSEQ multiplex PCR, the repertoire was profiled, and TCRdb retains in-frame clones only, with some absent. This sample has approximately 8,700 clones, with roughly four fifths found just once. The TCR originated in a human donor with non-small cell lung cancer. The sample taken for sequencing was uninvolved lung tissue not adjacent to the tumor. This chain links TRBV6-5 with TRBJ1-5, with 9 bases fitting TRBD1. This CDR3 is CASSYGGTGLNQPQHF. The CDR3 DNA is TGTGCCAGCAGTTACGGGGGGACAGGGTTGAATCAGCCCCAGCATTTT.